This TCR beta chain is drawn from a study of vaccination effects on CD4 cells after COVID-19 (dated by TCRdb to between 2021 and 2024). Concerning the study at large: To identify antigen-specific CD4+ T cell clonotypes by their expansion, the ViraFEST assay first stimulated PBMC with viral peptide pools and then applied TCR sequencing. Each participant received two doses of an mRNA SARS-CoV-2 vaccine, either BNT162b2 or mRNA-1273. Pre-vaccine samples were collected from two convalescent patients 16 days and one week before the first dose, corresponding to 142 and 148 days after COVID-19 diagnosis. Two million PBMC per well were cultured in IMDM with about 4.6% human AB serum, 9 to 10 IU/ml IL-2 and gentamicin, plus 10 ug/ml peptides. The study compared SARS-CoV-2 spike-specific CD4+ TCR repertoires before and after mRNA vaccination in COVID-19 convalescent patients and infection-naive vaccine recipients. A total of roughly 9 COVID-19 convalescent patients and a handful of SARS-CoV-2-naive healthy vaccine recipients were included in the full study. The Oncomine TCR Beta short-read assay on an Illumina iSeq 100 was used to sequence cultures from other donors in the study. What the authors observed across the whole study: Among convalescent patients, the spike-reactive repertoire after vaccination was made up mainly of new vaccine-induced clones that were largely distinct from the clones induced by infection. Marked clonal contraction was observed in both infection-induced and vaccine-induced clones at late post-vaccination timepoints, consistent with waning T cell responses. Only a small number of convalescent patients were included, and no early post-infection timepoints were available, which limited the study.

Library construction relied on the immunoSEQ multiplex PCR assay. DNA from the cultured, isolated CD4+ T cells was subjected to TCR beta CDR3 sequencing. The paper's data handling went like this. The analysis removed non-productive TCR sequences, trimmed reads to the CDR3 region, and retained only CDR3s that were 7 or more amino acids long. The MANAFEST web app was used to pick out antigen-specific clonotypes by comparing their expansion in peptide wells with that in reference cultures. For clones to be considered positive, expansion at FDR<0.05 versus reference and all other wells, an odds ratio above 5, and a frequency above 0.1% in two replicate wells were required. A clonotype was called cross-reactive if it was significantly expanded both in SARS-CoV-2 spike wells and in at least one common cold coronavirus spike condition. Levenshtein distance calculated with the stringdist R package was used to assess CDR3 similarity, and unrooted trees were constructed with ape in R 3.6.1. Sourced from immuneACCESS, this table was stored by TCRdb with only in-frame sequences that have V and J called. A share of the clones is absent; for the studies checked, an unresolved V gene accounts for under half, and the remainder has no known explanation. V, J and clone size are taken as reported in that table, and D and trimming were inferred from the DNA itself. This sample lists approximately 50,000 clones; 76% were detected once. The ten largest clones take up approximately 12% of the sample.

Comments on this clone: Its recognized antigen is unknown. The input lacks base qualities; no much larger clone sits a single base away.

The germline V gene (reference sequence) sets CDR1 to LGHDT and CDR2 to YNNKEL. The V end loses 1 base and the J end loses 8 bases, and a stretch of 8 bases separates them. The CDR3 contains 12 residues, cysteine and phenylalanine counted. The kept DNA is CDR3 alone, 36 bases in frame from the first base. After less than 13 days of culture, CD4+ T cells were isolated with the EasySep CD4+ T cell isolation kit. Convalescent patients had PCR-confirmed SARS-CoV-2 infection between March and December 2020, before Alpha, Beta and Delta variants emerged in the United States. Half of the culture medium was replaced with fresh IL-2-containing medium on days 3 and 7. Each peptide stimulation condition was cultured in triplicate wells unless otherwise noted. PBMC were separated from whole blood using Ficoll-Paque Plus gradient centrifugation and were then either cryopreserved at -140C or used fresh. Genomic DNA was extracted from cultured CD4+ T cells with the QIAamp micro DNA kit.

The chain uses TRBV3-1 (or the pseudogene TRBV3-2) and TRBJ1-2, with no confident D gene call. The receptor was derived from a human donor who had a prior SARS-CoV-2 infection. The sample here was CD4+ T cells from PBMCs cultured without peptide, taken before COVID-19 vaccination. The nucleotides are TGTGCCAGCAGCCAAGCGAGGCGAGGCTACACCTTC. Translation gives CASSQARRGYTF.